The following is a T cell receptor (beta chain) sequence with its context. This clonotype was recorded once. What this receptor recognizes is not known. No quality values exist for individual bases; no much larger clone is one base distant. A lone read offers only weak evidence. The entry originates in a study of T cell repertoires in cytomegalovirus infection (dated by TCRdb to the late 2010s). Describing the broader study: Recently identified HLA-C-restricted CMV epitopes, whose presentation resists viral immunomodulation, were targeted by peptide stimulations together with well-studied HLA-B-restricted epitopes. Donor HLA type was relevant to the analysis, as public TCR beta signatures indicated carriage of CMV infection together with the matching HLA type. The investigation overall reported the following: In the ex vivo response, HLA-C-restricted CMV-specific TCR beta clonotypes were dominant, and in two of eight donors the single most frequent clonotype came from this HLA-C-restricted group. In both this cohort and an independent roughly 350-donor cohort, the cumulative frequency of public TCR beta family members distinguished carriers of CMV infection plus the relevant HLA type.

The treatment or condition tag for this specimen amounts to: in vitro stimulation with specific CMV peptide epitopes to enrich CMV-specific T cells. Sequencing instrument: Illumina HiSeq 1500. The public sequencing data were trimmed at Q25 with fastp and processed into clonotypes with MiXCR by TCRdb, which kept only in-frame beta chains. Identical CDR3 proteins give one entry, which carries the most common genes and DNA. For this sample the table gives 100,000 to 150,000 distinct CDR3 sequences, of which 25% to 35% were detected only once. The biggest ten clones account for about 54% of the sample. V gives up 4 bases and J gives up 5 bases, and the segment between their germline ends measures 22 bases. The germline V gene specifies SGDLS as CDR1 and YYNGEE as CDR2. From its cysteine to its phenylalanine, the CDR3 spans 16 amino acids. Only the CDR3 region is kept as DNA, spanning 48 bases read in frame from base 1.

The starting material was CD8+ T cells from cultured PBMCs, obtained from culture after CMV antigen stimulation. This receptor was identified in a human donor in good health (CMV status not recorded). Some clones in this sample may be carry-over from other donors' samples. This chain is built from TRBV9 and TRBJ2-7, with a weak D call of TRBD1 (5 bases match). The nucleotide sequence is given as TGTGCCAGCAGCCTAGGTTATATGGACATAGGAAACGAGCAGTACTTC. This encodes CASSLGYMDIGNEQYF.